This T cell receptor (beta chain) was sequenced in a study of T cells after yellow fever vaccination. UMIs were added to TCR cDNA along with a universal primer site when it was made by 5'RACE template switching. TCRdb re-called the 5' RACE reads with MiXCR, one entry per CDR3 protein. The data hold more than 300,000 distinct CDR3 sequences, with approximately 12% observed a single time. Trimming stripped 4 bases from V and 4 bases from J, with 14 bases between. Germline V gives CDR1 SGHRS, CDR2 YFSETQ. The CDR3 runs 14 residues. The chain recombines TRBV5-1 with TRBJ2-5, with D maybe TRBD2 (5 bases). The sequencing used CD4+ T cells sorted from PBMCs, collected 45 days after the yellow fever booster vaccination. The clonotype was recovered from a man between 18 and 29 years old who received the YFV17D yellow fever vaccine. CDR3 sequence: CASSPLRAGETQYF. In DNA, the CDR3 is TGCGCCAGCAGCCCCCTTAGGGCGGGAGAGACCCAGTACTTC.